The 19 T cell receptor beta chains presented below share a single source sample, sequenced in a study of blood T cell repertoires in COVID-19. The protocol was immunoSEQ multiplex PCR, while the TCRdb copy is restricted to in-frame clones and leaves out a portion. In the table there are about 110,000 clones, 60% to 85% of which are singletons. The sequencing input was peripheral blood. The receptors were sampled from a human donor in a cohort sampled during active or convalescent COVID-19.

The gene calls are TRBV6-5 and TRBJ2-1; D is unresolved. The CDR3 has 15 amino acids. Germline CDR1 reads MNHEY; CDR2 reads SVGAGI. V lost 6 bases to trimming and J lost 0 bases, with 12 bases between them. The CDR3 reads CASSVHVRSYNEQFF. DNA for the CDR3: TGTGCCAGCAGCGTACACGTTCGCTCCTACAATGAGCAGTTCTTC.

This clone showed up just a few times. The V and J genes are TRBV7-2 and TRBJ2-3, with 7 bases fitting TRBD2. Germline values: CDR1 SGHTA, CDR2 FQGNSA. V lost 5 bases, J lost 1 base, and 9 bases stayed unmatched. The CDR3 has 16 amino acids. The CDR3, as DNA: TGTGCCAGCAGCGCCCAACTAGCGTATCGCACAGATACGCAGTATTTT. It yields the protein CASSAQLAYRTDTQYF.

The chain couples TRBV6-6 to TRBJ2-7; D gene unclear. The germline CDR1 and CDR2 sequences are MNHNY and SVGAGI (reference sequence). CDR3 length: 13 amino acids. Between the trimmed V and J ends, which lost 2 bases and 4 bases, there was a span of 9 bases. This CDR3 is CASSYLKAYEQYF. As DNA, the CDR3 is TGTGCCAGCAGTTACCTTAAAGCGTACGAGCAGTACTTC.

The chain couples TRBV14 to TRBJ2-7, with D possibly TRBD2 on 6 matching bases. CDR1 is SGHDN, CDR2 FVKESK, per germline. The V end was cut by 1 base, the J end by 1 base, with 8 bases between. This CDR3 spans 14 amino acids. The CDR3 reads CASSQAGVSYEQYF. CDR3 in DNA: TGTGCCAGCAGCCAAGCGGGGGTTTCCTACGAGCAGTACTTC.

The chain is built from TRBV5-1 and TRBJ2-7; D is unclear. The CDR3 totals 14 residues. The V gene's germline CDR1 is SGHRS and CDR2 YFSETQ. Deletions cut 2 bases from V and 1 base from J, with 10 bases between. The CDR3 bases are TGCGCCAGCAGCTTTTTGTACAGATCCTACGAGCAGTACTTC. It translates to CASSFLYRSYEQYF.

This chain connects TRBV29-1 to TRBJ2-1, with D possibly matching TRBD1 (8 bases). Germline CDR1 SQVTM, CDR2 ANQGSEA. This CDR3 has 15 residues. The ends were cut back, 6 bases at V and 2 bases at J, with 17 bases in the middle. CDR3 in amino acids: CSVTGQGGPYNEQFF. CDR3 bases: TGCAGCGTAACCGGACAGGGAGGGCCCTACAATGAGCAGTTCTTC.

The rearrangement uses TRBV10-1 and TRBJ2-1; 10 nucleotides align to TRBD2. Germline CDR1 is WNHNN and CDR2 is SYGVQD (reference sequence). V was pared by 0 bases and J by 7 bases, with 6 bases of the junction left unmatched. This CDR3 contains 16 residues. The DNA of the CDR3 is TGCGCCAGCAGTGAGTCTGTAGCGGGGGGATGGAATGAGCAGTTCTTC. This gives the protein CASSESVAGGWNEQFF.

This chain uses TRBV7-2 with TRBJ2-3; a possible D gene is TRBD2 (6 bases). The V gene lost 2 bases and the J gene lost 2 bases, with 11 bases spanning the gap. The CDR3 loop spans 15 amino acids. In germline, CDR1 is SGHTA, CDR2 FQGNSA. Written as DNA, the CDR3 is TGTGCCAGCAGCTTATCGGCGGGGTTCACAGATACGCAGTATTTT. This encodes CASSLSAGFTDTQYF.

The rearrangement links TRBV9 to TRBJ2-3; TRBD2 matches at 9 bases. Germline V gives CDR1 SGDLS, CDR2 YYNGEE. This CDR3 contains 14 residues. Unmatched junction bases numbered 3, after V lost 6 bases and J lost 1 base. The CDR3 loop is CASNLAGGTDTQYF. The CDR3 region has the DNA TGTGCCAGCAATTTAGCGGGGGGCACAGATACGCAGTATTTT.

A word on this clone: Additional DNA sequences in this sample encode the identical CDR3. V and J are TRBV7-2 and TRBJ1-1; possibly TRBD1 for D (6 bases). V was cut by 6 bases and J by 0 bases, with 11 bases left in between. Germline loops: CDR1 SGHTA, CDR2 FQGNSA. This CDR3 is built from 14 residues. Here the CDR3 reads CASRTGTLNTEAFF. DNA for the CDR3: TGTGCCAGCAGGACCGGGACATTGAACACTGAAGCTTTCTTT.

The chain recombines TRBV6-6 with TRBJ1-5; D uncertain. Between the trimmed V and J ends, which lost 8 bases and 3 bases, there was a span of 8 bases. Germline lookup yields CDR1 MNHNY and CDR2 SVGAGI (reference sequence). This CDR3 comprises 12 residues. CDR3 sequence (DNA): TGTGCCAGCCAGAATGACAATCAGCCCCAGCATTTT. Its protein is CASQNDNQPQHF.

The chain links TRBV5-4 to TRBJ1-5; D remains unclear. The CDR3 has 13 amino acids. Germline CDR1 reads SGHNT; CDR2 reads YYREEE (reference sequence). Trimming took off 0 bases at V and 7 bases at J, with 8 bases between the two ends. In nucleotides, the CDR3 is TGTGCCAGCAGCTTGGGTGGACTCCAGCCCCAGCATTTT. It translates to CASSLGGLQPQHF.

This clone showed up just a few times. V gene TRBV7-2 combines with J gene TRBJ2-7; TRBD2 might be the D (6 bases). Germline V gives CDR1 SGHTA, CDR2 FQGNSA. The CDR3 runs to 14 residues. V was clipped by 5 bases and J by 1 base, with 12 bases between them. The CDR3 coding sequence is TGTGCCAGCAGCCCACGGGGGAATTCCTACGAGCAGTACTTC. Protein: CASSPRGNSYEQYF.

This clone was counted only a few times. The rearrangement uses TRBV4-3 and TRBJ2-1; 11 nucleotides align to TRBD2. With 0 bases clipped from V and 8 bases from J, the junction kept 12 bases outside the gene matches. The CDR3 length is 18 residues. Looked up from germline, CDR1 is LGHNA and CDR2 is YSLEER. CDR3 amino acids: CASSQENLAGGLLDEQFF. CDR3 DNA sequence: TGCGCCAGCAGCCAAGAGAATCTAGCGGGGGGTCTGTTGGATGAGCAGTTCTTC.

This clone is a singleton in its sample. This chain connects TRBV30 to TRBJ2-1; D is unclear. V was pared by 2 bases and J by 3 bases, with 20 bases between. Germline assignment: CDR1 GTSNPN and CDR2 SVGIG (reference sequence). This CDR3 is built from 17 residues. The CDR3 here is CAWSNPLRGAFYNEQFF. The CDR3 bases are TGTGCCTGGAGTAACCCCCTTCGCGGAGCTTTCTACAATGAGCAGTTCTTC.

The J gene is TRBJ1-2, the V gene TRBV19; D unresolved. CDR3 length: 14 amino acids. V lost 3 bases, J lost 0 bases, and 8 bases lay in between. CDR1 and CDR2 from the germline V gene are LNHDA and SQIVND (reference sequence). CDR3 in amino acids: CASSISATNYGYTF. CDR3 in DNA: TGTGCCAGTAGTATTAGCGCGACTAACTATGGCTACACCTTC. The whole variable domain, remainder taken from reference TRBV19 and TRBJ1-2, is DGGITQSPKYLFRKEGQNVTLSCEQNLNHDAMYWYRQDPGQGLRLIYYSQIVNDFQKGDIAEGYSVSREKKESFPLTVTSAQKNPTAFYLCASSISATNYGYTFGSGTRLTVV.

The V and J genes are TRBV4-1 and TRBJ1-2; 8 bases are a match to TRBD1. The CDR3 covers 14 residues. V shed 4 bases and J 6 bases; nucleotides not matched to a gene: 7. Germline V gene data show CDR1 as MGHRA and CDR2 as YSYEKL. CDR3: CASSPMDRDDGYTF. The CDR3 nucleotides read TGCGCCAGCAGCCCTATGGACAGGGATGATGGCTACACCTTC.

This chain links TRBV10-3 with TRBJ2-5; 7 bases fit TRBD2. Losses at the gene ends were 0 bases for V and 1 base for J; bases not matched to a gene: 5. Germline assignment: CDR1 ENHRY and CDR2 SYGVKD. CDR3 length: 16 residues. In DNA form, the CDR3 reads TGTGCCATCAGTGAGTCTAGCGGGCAATTCCAAGAGACCCAGTACTTC. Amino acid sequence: CAISESSGQFQETQYF.

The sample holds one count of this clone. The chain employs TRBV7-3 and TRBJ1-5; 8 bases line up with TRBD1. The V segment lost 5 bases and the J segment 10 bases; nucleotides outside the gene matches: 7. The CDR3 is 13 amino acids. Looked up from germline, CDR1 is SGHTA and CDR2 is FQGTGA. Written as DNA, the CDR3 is TGTGCCAGCAGCCAAAGACAGGGGACACCCCAGCATTTT. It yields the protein CASSQRQGTPQHF.